This T cell receptor (beta chain) came from a study of T cell repertoires in cytomegalovirus infection. Turning to the study itself: Signatures in public TCR beta sequences pointed to both CMV infection and matching HLA type.

Details on this clonotype: As yet, its antigen is unknown.

TCRdb called the reads again in MiXCR, with one record for every CDR3 protein. The sample records 570,000 or so distinct CDR3 sequences, under 45% being singletons. General study results and limits: Totalled public TCR beta family frequency picked out people who carried CMV plus the relevant HLA. HLA-C-restricted CMV clonotypes gave the most frequent clonotype in two of eight donors.

V dropped 7 bases and J dropped 3 bases, with 10 bases sitting between them. The CDR3 loop spans 13 amino acids. The germline gives CDR1 LNHDA, CDR2 SQIVND (reference sequence). The rearrangement links TRBV19 to TRBJ1-3; possibly TRBD1 for D (6 bases). This specimen was cultured PBMCs, taken from culture after CMV antigen stimulation. The receptor was isolated from a human donor in good health (CMV status not recorded). Some clones in this sample may be carry-over from other donors' samples. This CDR3 is CASTRGVGNTIYF. The CDR3 DNA is TGTGCCAGTACCAGGGGAGTTGGAAACACCATATATTTT.